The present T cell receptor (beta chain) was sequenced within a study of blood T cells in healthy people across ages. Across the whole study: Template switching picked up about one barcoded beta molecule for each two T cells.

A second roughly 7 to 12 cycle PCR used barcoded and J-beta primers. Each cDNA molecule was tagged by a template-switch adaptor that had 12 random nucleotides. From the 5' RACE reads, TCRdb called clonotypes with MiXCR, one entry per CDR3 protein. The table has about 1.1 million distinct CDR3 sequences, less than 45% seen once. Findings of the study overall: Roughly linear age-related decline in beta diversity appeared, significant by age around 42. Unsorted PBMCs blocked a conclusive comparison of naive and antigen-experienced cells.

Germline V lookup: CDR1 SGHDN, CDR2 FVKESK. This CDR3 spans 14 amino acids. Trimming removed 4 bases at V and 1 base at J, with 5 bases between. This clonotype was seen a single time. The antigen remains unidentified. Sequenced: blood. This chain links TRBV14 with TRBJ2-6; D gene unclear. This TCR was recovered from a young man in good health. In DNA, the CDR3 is TGTGCCAGCAGCCTCCAATCTGGGGCCAACGTCCTGACTTTC. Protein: CASSLQSGANVLTF.